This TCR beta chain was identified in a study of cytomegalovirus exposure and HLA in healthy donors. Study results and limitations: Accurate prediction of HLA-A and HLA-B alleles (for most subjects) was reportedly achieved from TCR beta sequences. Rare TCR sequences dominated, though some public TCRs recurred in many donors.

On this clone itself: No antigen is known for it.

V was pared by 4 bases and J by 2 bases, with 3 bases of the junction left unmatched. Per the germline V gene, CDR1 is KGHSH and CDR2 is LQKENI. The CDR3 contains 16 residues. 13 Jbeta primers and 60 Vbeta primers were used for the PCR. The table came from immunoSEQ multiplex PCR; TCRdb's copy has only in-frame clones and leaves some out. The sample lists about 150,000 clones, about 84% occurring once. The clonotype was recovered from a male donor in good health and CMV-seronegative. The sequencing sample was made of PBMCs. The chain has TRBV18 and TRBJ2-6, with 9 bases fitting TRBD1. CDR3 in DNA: TGTGCCAGCTCACTAGGACAGGGGACTGGGGCCAACGTCCTGACTTTC. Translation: CASSLGQGTGANVLTF.